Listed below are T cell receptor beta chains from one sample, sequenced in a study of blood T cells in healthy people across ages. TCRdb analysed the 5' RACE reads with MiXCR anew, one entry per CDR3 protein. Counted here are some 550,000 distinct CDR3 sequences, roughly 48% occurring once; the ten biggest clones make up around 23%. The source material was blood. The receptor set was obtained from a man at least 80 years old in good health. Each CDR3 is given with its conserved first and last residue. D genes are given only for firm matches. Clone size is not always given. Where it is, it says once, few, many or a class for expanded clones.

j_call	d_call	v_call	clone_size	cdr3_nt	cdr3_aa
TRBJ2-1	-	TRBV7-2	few	TGTGCCAGCAGCCGATTTGGGCCTAGGGGAGTGAATGAGCAGTTCTTC	CASSRFGPRGVNEQFF
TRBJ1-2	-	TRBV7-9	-	TGTGCCAGCAGCCCAAAAGTGGCAGGGCATGGCTACACCTTC	CASSPKVAGHGYTF
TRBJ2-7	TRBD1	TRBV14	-	TGTGCCAGCAGCCAAGATGGGACAGGCAGAACCTACGAGCAGTACTTC	CASSQDGTGRTYEQYF
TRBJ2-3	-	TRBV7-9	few	TGTGCCAGCAGACCCTCCGGTGCGGCACGCACAGATACGCAGTATTTT	CASRPSGAARTDTQYF
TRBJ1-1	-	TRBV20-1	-	TGCAGTGCTAGAGGATCGAAGTTTGCTGAAGCTTTCTTT	CSARGSKFAEAFF
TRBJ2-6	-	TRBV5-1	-	TGCGCCAGCAGTGCGGAGGGGACCTTCTCTGGGGCCAACGTCCTGACTTTC	CASSAEGTFSGANVLTF
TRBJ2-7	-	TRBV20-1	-	TGCAGTGGGGGAGGTCTCTACGAGCAGTACTTC	CSGGGLYEQYF
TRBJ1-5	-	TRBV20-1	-	TGCAGTGCTAGAGGGGCAGCCGATCAGCCCCAGCATTTT	CSARGAADQPQHF
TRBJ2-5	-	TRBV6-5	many	TGTGCCAGCAGTCGCGGGACACGGAATCAAGAGACCCAGTACTTC	CASSRGTRNQETQYF
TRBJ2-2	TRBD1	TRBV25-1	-	TGTGCCAGCAGTGAATCGGGACAGGGGGCCGGCGGGGAGCTGTTTTTT	CASSESGQGAGGELFF
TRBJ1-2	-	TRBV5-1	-	TGCGCCAGCAGCCTGGGAGGACAGAGGGGGATCCCTGGCTACACCTTC	CASSLGGQRGIPGYTF
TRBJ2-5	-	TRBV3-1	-	TGTGCCAGCAGCCCTCAGGAAGGGCCACAAGAGACCCAGTACTTC	CASSPQEGPQETQYF
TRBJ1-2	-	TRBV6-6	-	TGTGCCAGCAGTTACTCGACCAATTTTTATTATGGCTACACCTTC	CASSYSTNFYYGYTF
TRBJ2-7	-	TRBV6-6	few	TGTGCCAGCAGTTATGGGCAAAGGGGTGAGCAGTACTTC	CASSYGQRGEQYF
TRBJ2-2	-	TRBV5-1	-	TGCGCCAGCAGCTTGGGGCAGGACGGCACCGGGGAGCTGTTTTTT	CASSLGQDGTGELFF
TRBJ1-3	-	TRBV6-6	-	TGTGCCAGCATCCAGACCGAAAGGAACACCATATATTTT	CASIQTERNTIYF
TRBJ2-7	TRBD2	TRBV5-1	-	TGCGCCAGCAGTGATGGACTAGATTACAATGAGCAGTACTTC	CASSDGLDYNEQYF
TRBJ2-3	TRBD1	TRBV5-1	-	TGCGCCAGCAGCCAAGGACAGGGGAGTGCAGATACGCAGTATTTT	CASSQGQGSADTQYF
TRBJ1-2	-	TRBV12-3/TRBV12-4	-	TGTGCCAGGGCGACAGCACAAGGTGGTGGCTACACCTTC	CARATAQGGGYTF
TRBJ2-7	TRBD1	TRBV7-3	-	TGTGCCAGCAGCCCGACAGGGGGTAATTACGAGCAGTACTTC	CASSPTGGNYEQYF
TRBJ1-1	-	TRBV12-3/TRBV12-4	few	TGTGCCAGCAGTTTTACCAGGGGGAACACTGAAGCTTTCTTT	CASSFTRGNTEAFF
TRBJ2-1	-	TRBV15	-	TGTGCCACCAGCGGCCGGGCAGGGCTTCAGTTCTTC	CATSGRAGLQFF
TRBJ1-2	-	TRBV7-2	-	TGTGCCAGCAGCTCTCGGGTATTGCGAGACTATGGCTACACCTTC	CASSSRVLRDYGYTF
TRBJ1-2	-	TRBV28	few	TGTGCCAGCAGGGGGCAATTTGGTTACACCTTC	CASRGQFGYTF
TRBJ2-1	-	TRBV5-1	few	TGCGCCAGTACAGGCCCCGCGGGGTATGAGCAGTTCTTC	CASTGPAGYEQFF
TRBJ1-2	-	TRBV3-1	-	TGTGCCAGCAGCCAAGAGGATACAGGGAATGGCTACACCTTC	CASSQEDTGNGYTF
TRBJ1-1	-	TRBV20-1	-	TGCAGTTCAAGATTGAACACTGAAGCTTTCTTT	CSSRLNTEAFF
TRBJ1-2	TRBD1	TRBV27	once	TGTGCCAGCAGAGGGGGCACGAGAAGCTATGGCTACACCTTC	CASRGGTRSYGYTF
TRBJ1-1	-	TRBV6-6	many	TGTGCCAGCAGTTACGGTAGGACAGTGAACACTGAAGCTTTCTTT	CASSYGRTVNTEAFF
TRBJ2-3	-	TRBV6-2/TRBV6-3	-	TGTGCCAGCAGACCGACAGTAGACACAGATACGCAGTATTTT	CASRPTVDTDTQYF
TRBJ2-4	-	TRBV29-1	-	TGCAGCGTTGGGGGTGGGACGCTAGCCAAAAACATTCAGTACTTC	CSVGGGTLAKNIQYF
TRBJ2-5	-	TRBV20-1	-	TGCAGTGCGCAGGACACACGACAAGAGACCCAGTACTTC	CSAQDTRQETQYF
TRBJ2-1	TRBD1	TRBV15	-	TGTGCCACCAGCACCCGGACAGGGGGCGCGTACAATGAGCAGTTCTTC	CATSTRTGGAYNEQFF
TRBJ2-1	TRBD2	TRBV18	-	TGTGCCAGCTTTACGGGAGGGGCAAGCTCCTACAATGAGCAGTTCTTC	CASFTGGASSYNEQFF
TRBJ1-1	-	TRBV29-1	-	TGCAGCGGGGGTGGTGGGGGCTCGAACACTGAAGCTTTCTTT	CSGGGGGSNTEAFF
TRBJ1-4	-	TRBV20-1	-	TGCAGTGCTGCCCGGGGGGAAAAACTGTTTTTT	CSAARGEKLFF
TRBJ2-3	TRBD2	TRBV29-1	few	TGCAGCTCCCGTTCACTAGCGGAACCGCAGTATTTT	CSSRSLAEPQYF
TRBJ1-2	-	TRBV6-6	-	TGTGCCAGCAGTTACTCGGCAGGGGCTAACTATGGCTACACCTTC	CASSYSAGANYGYTF
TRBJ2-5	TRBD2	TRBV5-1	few	TGCGCCAGCAGCTTGAGACTAGCGGAGACCCAAGAGACCCAGTACTTC	CASSLRLAETQETQYF
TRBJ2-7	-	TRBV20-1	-	TGCAGTGTCTCTGGGGGCGGGGCCACATCCTACGAGCAGTACTTC	CSVSGGGATSYEQYF
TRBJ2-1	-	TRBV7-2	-	TGTGCCAGCAGCTTCGCCCTAGGGGGGGTCAATGAGCAGTTCTTC	CASSFALGGVNEQFF
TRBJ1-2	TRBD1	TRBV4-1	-	TGCGCCAGCAGCCAAGATGGGACAGGGGATGGCTACACCTTC	CASSQDGTGDGYTF
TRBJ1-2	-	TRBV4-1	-	TGCGCCAGCAGCCTCGGGGACCTCTATGGCTACACCTTC	CASSLGDLYGYTF
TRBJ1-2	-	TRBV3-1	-	TGTGCCACCGGTAGGCGGGGGAGCTATGGCTACACCTTC	CATGRRGSYGYTF